These 5 T cell receptor beta chains share one sample of origin, sequenced in a study of T cell responses to AZD1222 COVID-19 vaccine. Produced via immunoSEQ multiplex PCR; TCRdb's table is partial and in-frame only. In the table there are about 76,000 clones, 60% to 85% of which are singletons. The starting material was peripheral blood, obtained 28 days after the second dose of the MenACWY control vaccine. These receptors all come from an adult who received the MenACWY meningococcal vaccine as a control.

This chain uses TRBV28 with TRBJ1-5; 7 nucleotides line up with TRBD1. The CDR3 totals 16 residues. The germline gives CDR1 MDHEN, CDR2 SYDVKM. With 2 bases clipped from V and 2 bases from J, the junction kept 6 bases outside the gene matches. The CDR3 is CASSLVQGLGNQPQHF. CDR3 coding DNA: TGTGCCAGCAGTTTAGTACAGGGGCTGGGCAATCAGCCCCAGCATTTT.

The chain couples TRBV5-6 to TRBJ2-5, with 7 bases identical to TRBD2. The V gene's germline CDR1 is SGHDT and CDR2 YYEEEE. This CDR3 is 15 amino acids long. V was pared by 2 bases and J by 6 bases, with 10 bases of the junction left unmatched. CDR3 loop: CASSFGLVAFQTQYF. DNA for the CDR3: TGTGCCAGCAGCTTCGGACTAGTAGCTTTCCAGACCCAGTACTTC.

This clone has only a few counts. The J gene is TRBJ1-1, the V gene TRBV5-1; tentatively, D is TRBD1 (6 bases). The germline V and J ends were trimmed by 5 bases and 0 bases, with 17 bases remaining between them. CDR1 is SGHRS, CDR2 YFSETQ, per germline. The length of the CDR3 is 16 residues. The CDR3 loop is CASRRQEGEMNTEAFF. The CDR3, as DNA: TGCGCCAGCAGGAGACAGGAGGGAGAAATGAACACTGAAGCTTTCTTT.

The V call is TRBV19, the J call TRBJ1-5; unclear D gene. Trimming shortened V by 0 bases and J by 1 base, and 7 bases separated the two germline ends. The CDR3 length is 15 residues. Germline V gene sequence: CDR1 LNHDA, CDR2 SQIVND (reference sequence). The CDR3 DNA follows: TGTGCCAGTAGTATAGAGGCGGTCAGCAATCAGCCCCAGCATTTT. This encodes CASSIEAVSNQPQHF. Combining the CDR3 with reference TRBV19 and TRBJ1-5 gives the whole variable domain DGGITQSPKYLFRKEGQNVTLSCEQNLNHDAMYWYRQDPGQGLRLIYYSQIVNDFQKGDIAEGYSVSREKKESFPLTVTSAQKNPTAFYLCASSIEAVSNQPQHFGDGTRLSIL.

The chain uses TRBV6-6 and TRBJ2-1; 10 nucleotides agree with TRBD1. V lost 4 bases to trimming and J lost 8 bases; unmatched junction nucleotides: 8. The germline V gene has CDR1 MNHNY and CDR2 SVGAGI (reference sequence). The CDR3 runs 15 residues. The CDR3 DNA reads as TGTGCCAGCAGTTCCGGACAGGGGGTCGTATATGAGCAGTTCTTC. This gives the protein CASSSGQGVVYEQFF.